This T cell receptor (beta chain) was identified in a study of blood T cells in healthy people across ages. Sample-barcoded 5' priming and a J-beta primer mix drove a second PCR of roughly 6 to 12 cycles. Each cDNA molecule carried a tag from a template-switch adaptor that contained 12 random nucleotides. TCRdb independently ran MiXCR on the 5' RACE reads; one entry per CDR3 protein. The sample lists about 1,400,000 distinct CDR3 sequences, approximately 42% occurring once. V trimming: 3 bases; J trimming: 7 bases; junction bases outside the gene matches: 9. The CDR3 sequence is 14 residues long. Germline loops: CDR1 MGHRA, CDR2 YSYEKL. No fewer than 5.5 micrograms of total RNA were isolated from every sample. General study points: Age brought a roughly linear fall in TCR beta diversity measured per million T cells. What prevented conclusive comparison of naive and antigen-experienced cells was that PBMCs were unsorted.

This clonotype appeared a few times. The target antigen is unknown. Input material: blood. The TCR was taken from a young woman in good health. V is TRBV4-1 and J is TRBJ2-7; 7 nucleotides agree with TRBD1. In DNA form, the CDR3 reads TGCGCCAGCAGCCAGGTAGGGGACAGCCTTGAGCAGTACTTC. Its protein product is CASSQVGDSLEQYF.